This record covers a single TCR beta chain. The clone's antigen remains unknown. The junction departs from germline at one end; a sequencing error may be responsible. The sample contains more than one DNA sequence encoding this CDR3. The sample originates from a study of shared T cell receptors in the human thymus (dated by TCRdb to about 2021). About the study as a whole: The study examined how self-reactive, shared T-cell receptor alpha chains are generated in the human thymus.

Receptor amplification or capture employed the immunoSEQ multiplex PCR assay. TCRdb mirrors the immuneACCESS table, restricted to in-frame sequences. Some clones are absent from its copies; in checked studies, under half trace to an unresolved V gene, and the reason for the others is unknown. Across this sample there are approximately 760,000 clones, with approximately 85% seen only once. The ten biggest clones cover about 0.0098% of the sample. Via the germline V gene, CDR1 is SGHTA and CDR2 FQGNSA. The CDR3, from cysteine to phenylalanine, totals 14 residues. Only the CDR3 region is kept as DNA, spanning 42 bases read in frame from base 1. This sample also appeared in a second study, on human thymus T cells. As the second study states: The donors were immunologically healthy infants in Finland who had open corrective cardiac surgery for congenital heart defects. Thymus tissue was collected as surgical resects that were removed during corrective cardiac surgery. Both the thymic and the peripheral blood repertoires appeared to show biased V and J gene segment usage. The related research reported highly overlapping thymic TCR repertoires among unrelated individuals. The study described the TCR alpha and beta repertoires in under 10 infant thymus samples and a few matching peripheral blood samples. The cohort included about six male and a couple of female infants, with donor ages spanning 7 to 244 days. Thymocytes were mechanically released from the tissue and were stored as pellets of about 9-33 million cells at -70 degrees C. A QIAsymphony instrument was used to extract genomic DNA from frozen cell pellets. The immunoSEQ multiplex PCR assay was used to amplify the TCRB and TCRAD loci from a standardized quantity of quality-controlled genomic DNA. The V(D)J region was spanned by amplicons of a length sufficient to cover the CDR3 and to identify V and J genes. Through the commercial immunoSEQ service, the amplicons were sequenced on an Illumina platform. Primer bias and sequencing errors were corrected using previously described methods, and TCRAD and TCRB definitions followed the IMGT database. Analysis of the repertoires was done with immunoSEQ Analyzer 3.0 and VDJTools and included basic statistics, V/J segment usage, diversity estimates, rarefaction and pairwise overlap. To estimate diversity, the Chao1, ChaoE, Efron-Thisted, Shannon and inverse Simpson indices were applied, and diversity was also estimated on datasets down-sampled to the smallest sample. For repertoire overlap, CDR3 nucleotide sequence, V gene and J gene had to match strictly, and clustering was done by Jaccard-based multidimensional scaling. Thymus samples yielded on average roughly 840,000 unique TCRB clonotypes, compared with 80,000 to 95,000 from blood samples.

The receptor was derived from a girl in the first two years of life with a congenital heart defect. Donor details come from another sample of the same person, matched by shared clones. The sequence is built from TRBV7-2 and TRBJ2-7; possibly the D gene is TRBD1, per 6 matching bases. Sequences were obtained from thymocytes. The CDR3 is CASSSGDTGPEQYF. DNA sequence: TGTGCCAGCAGCTCCGGGGACACCGGGCCCGAGCAATACTTC.